This record covers a single TCR beta chain. This sample stems from a study of response to subunit inactivated influenza vaccine. The CDR3 sequence is 12 residues long. Germline CDR1 and CDR2: PRHDT and FYEKMQ (reference sequence). With 5 bases removed from V and 11 bases from J, the gap between germline ends came to 14 bases. TCRdb reprocessed the RT-PCR reads via MiXCR and lists one record per CDR3 protein. Of about 780,000 distinct CDR3 sequences listed, less than 20% are singletons. The sample here was PBMCs from blood, taken 5 days after vaccination. This TCR was sampled from a middle-aged man who received an inactivated influenza vaccine. The chain joins TRBV13 to TRBJ2-3; D is possibly TRBD1 (6 bases). The CDR3, as DNA: TGTGCCAGCAGCGCCCAGGGGTCACGGCAGTATTTT. Protein: CASSAQGSRQYF.